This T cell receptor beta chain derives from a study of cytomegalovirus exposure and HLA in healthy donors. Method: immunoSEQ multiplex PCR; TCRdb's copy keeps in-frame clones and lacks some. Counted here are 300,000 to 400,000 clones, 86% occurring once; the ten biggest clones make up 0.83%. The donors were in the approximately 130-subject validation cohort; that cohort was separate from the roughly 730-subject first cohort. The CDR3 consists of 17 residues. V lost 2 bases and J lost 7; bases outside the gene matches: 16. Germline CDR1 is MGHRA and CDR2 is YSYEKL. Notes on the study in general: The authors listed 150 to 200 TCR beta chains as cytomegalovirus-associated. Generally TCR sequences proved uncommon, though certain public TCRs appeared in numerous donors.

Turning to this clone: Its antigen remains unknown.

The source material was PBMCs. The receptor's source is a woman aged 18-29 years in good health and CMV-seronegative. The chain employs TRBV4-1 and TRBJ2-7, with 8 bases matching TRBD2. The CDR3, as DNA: TGCGCCAGCAGCCAACCTTTAGCGGGGCCGAGGAGGTGGGAGCAGTACTTC. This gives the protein CASSQPLAGPRRWEQYF.